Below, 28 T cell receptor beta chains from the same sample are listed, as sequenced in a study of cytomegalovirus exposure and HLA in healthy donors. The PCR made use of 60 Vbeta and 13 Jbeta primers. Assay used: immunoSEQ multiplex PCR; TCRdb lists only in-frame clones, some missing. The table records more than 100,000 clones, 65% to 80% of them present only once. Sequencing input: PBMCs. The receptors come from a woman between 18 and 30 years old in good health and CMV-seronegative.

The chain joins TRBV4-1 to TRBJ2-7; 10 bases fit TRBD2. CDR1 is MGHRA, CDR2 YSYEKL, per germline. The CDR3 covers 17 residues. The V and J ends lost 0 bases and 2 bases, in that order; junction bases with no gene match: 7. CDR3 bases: TGCGCCAGCAGCCAAGACCCGGGACTAGCGACCACCTACGAGCAGTACTTC. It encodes CASSQDPGLATTYEQYF.

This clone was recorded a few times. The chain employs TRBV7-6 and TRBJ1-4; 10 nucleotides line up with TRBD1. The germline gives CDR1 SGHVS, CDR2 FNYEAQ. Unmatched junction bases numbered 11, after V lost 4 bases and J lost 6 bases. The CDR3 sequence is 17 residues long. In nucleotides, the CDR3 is TGTGCCAGCAGCTCCAGAGAACCCGGGACAGGGGATGAAAAACTGTTTTTT. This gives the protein CASSSREPGTGDEKLFF.

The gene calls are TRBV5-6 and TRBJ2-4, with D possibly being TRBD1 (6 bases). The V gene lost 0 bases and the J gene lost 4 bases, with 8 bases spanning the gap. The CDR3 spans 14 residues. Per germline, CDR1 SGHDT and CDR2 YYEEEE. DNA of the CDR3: TGTGCCAGCAGCTTGGGACAGGATAAAAACATTCAGTACTTC. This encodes CASSLGQDKNIQYF. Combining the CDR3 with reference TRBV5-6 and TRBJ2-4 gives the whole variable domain DAGVTQSPTHLIKTRGQQVTLRCSPKSGHDTVSWYQQALGQGPQFIFQYYEEEERQRGNFPDRFSGHQFPNYSSELNVNALLLGDSALYLCASSLGQDKNIQYFGAGTRLSVL.

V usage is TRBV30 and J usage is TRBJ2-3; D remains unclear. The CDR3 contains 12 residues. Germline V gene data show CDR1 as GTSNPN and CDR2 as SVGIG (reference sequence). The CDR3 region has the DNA TGTGCTTCGCAAGTCGCGGCGGATACGCAGTATTTT. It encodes CASQVAADTQYF.

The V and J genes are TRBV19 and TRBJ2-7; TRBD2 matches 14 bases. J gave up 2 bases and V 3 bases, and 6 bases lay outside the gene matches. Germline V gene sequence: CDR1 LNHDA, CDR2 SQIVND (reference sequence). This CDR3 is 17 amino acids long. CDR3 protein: CASSIRLAGGKTYEQYF. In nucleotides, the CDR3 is TGTGCCAGTAGTATTCGACTAGCGGGAGGGAAAACCTACGAGCAGTACTTC.

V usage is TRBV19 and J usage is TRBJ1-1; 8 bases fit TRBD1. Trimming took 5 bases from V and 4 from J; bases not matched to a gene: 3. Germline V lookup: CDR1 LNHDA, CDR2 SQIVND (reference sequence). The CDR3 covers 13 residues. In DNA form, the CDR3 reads TGTGCCAGTAGTGCGACAGGGGCCACTGAAGCTTTCTTT. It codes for CASSATGATEAFF.

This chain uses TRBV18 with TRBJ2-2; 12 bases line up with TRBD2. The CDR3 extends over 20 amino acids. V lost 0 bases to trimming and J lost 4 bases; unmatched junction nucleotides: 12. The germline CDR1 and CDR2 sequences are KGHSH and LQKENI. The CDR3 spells CASSPPATSGSFSVTGELFF. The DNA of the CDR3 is TGTGCCAGCTCACCACCGGCGACTAGCGGGAGTTTCTCGGTCACCGGGGAGCTGTTTTTT.

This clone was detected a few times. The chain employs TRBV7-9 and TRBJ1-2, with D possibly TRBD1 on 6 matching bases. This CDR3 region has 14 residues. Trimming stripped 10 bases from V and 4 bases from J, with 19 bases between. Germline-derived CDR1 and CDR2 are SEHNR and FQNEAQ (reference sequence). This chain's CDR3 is CATTAGGLGYGYTF. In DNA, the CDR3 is TGTGCCACAACCGCGGGGGGCTTAGGCTATGGCTACACCTTC.

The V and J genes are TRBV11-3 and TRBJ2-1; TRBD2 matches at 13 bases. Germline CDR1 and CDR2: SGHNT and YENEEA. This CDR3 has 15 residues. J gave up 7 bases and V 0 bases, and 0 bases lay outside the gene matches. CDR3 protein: CASSLEGLAGNEQFF. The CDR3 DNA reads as TGTGCCAGCAGCTTAGAGGGACTAGCGGGAAATGAGCAGTTCTTC.

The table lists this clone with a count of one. CDR3: CASSQDTTSGAYEQYF. The CDR3 nucleotides are TGCGCCAGCAGCCAAGATACGACTAGCGGAGCCTACGAGCAGTACTTC. This chain connects TRBV4-1 to TRBJ2-7, with 9 bases fitting TRBD2. The germline gives CDR1 MGHRA, CDR2 YSYEKL. There are 16 residues in the CDR3. With V trimmed by 0 bases and J by 2 bases, 5 bases remained unmatched.

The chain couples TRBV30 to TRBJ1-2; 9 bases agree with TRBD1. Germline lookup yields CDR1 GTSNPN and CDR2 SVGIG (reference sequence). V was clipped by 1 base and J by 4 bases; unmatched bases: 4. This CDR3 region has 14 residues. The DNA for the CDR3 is TGTGCCTGGAGTGCGGACAGGGGACCCTATGGCTACACCTTC. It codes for CAWSADRGPYGYTF.

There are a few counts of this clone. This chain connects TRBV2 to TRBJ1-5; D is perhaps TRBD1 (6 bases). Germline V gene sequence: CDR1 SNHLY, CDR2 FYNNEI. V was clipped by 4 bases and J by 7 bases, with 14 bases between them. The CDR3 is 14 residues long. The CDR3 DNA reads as TGTGCCAGCAGTGCCTCTACAGGGTCACAGCCCCAGCATTTT. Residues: CASSASTGSQPQHF.

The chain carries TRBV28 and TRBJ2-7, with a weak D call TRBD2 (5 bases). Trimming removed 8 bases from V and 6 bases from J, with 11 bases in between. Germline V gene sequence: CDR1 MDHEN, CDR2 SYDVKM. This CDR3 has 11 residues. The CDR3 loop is CASLGESEQYF. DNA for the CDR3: TGTGCCAGCCTCGGGGAATCCGAGCAGTACTTC.

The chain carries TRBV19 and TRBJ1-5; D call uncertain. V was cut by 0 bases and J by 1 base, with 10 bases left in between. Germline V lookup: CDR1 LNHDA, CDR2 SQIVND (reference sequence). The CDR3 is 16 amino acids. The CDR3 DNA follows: TGTGCCAGTAGTATAGACGGGAAACTGAGCAATCAGCCCCAGCATTTT. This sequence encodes CASSIDGKLSNQPQHF.

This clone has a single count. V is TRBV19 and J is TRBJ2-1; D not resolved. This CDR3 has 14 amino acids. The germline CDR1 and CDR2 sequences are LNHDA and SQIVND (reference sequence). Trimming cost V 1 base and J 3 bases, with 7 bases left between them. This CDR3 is CASSIAESYNEQFF. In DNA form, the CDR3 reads TGTGCCAGTAGTATAGCGGAGAGCTACAATGAGCAGTTCTTC.

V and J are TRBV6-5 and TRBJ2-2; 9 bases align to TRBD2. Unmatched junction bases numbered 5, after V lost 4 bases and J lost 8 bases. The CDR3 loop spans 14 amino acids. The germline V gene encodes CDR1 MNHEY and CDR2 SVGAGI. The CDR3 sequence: CASSSSGNVGELFF. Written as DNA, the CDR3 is TGTGCCAGCAGTTCTAGCGGGAACGTGGGGGAGCTGTTTTTT.

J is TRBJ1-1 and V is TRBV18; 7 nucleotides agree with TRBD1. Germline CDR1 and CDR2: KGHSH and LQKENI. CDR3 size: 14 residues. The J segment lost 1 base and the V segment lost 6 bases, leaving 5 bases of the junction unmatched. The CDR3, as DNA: TGTGCCAGCTCGCCGACAGGGAAGAACACTGAAGCTTTCTTT. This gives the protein CASSPTGKNTEAFF.

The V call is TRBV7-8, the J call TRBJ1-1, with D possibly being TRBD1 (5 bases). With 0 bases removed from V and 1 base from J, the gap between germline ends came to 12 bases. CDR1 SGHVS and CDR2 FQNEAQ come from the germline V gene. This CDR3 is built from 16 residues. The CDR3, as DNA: TGTGCCAGCAGCTTAGCGGGGGGGATCGGGAACACTGAAGCTTTCTTT. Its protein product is CASSLAGGIGNTEAFF.

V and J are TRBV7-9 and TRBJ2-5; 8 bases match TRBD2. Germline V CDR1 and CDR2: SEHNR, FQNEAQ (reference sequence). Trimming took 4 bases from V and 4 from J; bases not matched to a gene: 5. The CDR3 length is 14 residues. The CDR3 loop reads CASSSWLAGETQYF. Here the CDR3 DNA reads TGTGCCAGCAGCTCCTGGCTAGCGGGAGAGACCCAGTACTTC.

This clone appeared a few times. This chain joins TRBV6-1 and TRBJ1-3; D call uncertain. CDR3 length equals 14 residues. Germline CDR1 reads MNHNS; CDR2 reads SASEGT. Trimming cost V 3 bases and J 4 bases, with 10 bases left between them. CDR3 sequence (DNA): TGTGCCAGCAGTGATACTAGGAAAGGAAACACCATATATTTT. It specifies CASSDTRKGNTIYF.

As DNA, the CDR3 is TGTGCCAGCAGCCCTGGACTGGGGGCCAACACTGAAGCTTTCTTT. Its protein is CASSPGLGANTEAFF. This rearrangement joins TRBV7-4 to TRBJ1-1; possible D gene TRBD1, 6 bases. Germline assignment: CDR1 SGHVT and CDR2 SQSDAQ. The CDR3 is 15 amino acids. V was trimmed by 5 bases and J by 2 bases, leaving 15 bases between them.

CDR3 DNA sequence: TGCGCCAGCACCCCGGGACTCAGCTCCTACAATGAGCAGTTCTTC. This sequence encodes CASTPGLSSYNEQFF. J is TRBJ2-1 and V is TRBV5-1; D might be TRBD2 (6 bases). The CDR3 length is 15 residues. Germline CDR1 reads SGHRS; CDR2 reads YFSETQ. The ends were cut back, 6 bases at V and 0 bases at J, with 13 bases in the middle.

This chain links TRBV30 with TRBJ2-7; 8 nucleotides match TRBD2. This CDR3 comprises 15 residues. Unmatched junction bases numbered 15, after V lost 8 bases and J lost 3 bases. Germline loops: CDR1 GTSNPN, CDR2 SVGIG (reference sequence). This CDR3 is CARGDRTSRNYEQYF. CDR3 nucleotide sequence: TGTGCCAGGGGGGACCGGACTAGCCGAAACTACGAGCAGTACTTC. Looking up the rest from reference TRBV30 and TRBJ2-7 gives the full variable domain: SQTIHQWPATLVQPVGSPLSLECTVEGTSNPNLYWYRQAAGRGLQLLFYSVGIGQISSEVPQNLSASRPQDRQFILSSKKLLLSDSGFYLCARGDRTSRNYEQYFGPGTRLTVT.

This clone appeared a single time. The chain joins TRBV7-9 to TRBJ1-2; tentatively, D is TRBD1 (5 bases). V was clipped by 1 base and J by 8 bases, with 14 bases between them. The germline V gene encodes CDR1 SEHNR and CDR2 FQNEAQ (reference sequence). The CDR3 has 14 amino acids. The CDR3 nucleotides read TGTGCCAGCAGCTTAGTCTCAGGGTTGGAAGGCTACACCTTC. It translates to CASSLVSGLEGYTF.

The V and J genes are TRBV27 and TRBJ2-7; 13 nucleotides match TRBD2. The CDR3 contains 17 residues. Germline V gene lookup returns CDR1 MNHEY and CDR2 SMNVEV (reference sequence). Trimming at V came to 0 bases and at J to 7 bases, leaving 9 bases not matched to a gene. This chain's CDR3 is CASSLSRGLAGAGEQYF. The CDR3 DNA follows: TGTGCCAGCAGTTTATCTCGCGGACTAGCGGGAGCGGGGGAGCAGTACTTC.

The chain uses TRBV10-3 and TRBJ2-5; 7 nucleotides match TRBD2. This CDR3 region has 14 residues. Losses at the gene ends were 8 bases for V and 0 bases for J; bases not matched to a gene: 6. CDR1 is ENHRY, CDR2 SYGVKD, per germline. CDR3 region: CAISSGAYQETQYF. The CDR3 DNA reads TGTGCCATCTCTAGCGGAGCTTACCAAGAGACCCAGTACTTC.

In DNA, the CDR3 is TGTGCCAGCAGGACCACAGGGAGAGAAAGGACTGAAGCTTTCTTT. This codes for CASRTTGRERTEAFF. The chain employs TRBV27 and TRBJ1-1, with D possibly being TRBD1 (6 bases). The CDR3 totals 15 residues. Germline CDR1 is MNHEY and CDR2 is SMNVEV (reference sequence). Trimming removed 6 bases at V and 5 bases at J, with 19 bases between.

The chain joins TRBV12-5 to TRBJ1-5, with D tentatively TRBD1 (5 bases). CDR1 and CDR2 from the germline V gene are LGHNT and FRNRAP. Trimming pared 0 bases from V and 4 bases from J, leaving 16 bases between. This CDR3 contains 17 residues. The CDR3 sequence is CASGLVLLGRVNQPQHF. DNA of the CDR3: TGTGCTAGTGGTTTGGTCTTGTTGGGCAGGGTAAATCAGCCCCAGCATTTT.